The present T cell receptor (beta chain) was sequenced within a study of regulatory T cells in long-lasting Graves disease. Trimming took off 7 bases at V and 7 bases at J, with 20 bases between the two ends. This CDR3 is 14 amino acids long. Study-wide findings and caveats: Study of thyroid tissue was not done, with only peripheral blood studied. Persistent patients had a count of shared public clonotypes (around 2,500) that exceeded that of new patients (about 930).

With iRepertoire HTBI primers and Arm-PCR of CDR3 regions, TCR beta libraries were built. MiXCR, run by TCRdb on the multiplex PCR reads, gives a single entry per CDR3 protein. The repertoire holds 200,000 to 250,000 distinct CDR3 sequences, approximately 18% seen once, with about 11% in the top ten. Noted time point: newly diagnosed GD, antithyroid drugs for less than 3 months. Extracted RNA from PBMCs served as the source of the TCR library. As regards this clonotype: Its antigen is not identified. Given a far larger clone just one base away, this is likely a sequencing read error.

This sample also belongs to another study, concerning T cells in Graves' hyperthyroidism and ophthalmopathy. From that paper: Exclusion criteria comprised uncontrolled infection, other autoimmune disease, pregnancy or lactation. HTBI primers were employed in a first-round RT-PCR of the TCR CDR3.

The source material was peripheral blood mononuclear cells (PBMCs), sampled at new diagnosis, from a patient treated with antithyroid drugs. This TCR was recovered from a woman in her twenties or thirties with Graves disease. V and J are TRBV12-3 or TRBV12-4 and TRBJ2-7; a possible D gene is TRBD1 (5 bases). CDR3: CASTVADSVHEQYF. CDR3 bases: TGTGCCAGCACCGTAGCCGACAGTGTGCATGAGCAGTACTTC.